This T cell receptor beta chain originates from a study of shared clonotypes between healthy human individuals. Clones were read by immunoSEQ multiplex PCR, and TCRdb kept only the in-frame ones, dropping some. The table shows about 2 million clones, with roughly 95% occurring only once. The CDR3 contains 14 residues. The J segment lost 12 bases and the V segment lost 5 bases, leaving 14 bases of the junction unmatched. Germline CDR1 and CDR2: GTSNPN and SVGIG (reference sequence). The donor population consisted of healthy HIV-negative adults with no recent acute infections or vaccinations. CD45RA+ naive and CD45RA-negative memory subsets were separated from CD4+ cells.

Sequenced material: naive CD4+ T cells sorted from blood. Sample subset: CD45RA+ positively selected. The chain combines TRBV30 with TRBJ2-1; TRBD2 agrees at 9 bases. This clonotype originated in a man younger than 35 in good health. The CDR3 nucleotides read TGTGCCTGGGAACCGGGACTAGCCCAGTGGGGGCAGTTCTTC. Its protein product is CAWEPGLAQWGQFF.